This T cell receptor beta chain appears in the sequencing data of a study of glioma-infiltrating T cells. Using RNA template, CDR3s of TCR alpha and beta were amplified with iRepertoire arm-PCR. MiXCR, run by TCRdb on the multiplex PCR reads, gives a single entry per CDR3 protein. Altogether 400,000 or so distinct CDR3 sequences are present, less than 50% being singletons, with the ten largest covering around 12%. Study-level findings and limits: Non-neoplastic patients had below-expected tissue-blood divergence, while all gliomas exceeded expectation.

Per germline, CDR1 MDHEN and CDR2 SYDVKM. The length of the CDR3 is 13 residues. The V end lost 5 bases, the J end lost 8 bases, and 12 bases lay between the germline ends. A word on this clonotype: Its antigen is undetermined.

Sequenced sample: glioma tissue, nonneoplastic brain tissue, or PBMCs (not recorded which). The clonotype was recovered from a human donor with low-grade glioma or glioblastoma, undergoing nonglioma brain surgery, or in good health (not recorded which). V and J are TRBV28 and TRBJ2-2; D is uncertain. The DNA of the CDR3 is TGTGCCAGCAGTCCACTCATGACGGGGGAGCTGTTTTTT. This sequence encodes CASSPLMTGELFF.